This TCR beta chain was sequenced during a study of T-cell memory formation after mild COVID-19. Study findings and constraints: In pre-infection memory, a portion of responding clones appeared, which suggested that cross-reactive memory joined. Whereas later expanders leaned CD4+, clones contracting day 15 to 85 showed a balanced CD4/CD8 makeup.

This clonotype was counted only a few times. Antigen specificity is unknown. Germline V lookup: CDR1 LGHDT, CDR2 YNNKEL (reference sequence). Trimming took 2 bases from V and 3 from J; bases not matched to a gene: 8. The CDR3 has 16 amino acids. Constant-segment primers served in 5'RACE that generated TCR alpha and TCR beta cDNA libraries bearing sample barcodes and UMIs. One entry per CDR3 protein, called by TCRdb with MiXCR from the 5' RACE reads. The data show 260,000 or so distinct CDR3 sequences, with approximately 15% seen just once and 22% held by the top ten. V gene TRBV3-1 combines with J gene TRBJ2-5; 8 nucleotides match TRBD2. The receptor comes from a young man who had mild COVID-19 (a few samples of this study predate the infection). Cell type and time point are not known. Sequencing input: PBMCs or a T cell subset sorted from them (not recorded which). The CDR3 DNA sequence: TGTGCCAGCAGCCAACTTACCGGGACTAGTAAAGAGACCCAGTACTTC. Encoded protein: CASSQLTGTSKETQYF.